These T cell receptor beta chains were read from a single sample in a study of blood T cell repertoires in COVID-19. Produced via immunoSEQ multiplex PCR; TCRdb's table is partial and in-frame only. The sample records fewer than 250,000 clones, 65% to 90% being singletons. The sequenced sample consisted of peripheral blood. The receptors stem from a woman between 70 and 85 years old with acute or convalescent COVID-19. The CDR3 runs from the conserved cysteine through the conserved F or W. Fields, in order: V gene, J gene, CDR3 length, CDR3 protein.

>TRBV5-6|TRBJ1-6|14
CASRSGAGGSPLHF
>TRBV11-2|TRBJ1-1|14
CASSPTGWLTEAFF
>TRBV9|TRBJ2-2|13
CASSVAIAGELFF
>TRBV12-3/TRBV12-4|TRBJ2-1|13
CASSFGLTNEQFF
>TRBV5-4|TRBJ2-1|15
CASSSNAFSYNEQFF
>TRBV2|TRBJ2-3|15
CASTAGQHSTDTQYF
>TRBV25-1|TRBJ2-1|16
CASRNRRQGRPNEQFF
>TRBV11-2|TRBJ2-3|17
CASTPGRLAGSTDTQYF
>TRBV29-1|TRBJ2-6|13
CSVAGSGANVLTF
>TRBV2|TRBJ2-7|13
CASLLGQGYEQYF
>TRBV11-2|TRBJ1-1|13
CASSLARTGEAFF
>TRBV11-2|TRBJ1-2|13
CASSLDRNYGYTF
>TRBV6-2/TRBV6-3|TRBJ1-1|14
CASSLLPGRTEAFF
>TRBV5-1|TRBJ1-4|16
CASSPGQVATNEKLFF
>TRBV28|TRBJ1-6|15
CASRHNDRGRTPLHF
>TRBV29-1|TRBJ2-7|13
CSVSTGKVHEQYF
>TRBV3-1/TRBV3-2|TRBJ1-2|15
CASSRGQGYSYGYTF
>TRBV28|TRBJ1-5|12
CASSLPGQPQHF
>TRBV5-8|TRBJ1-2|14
CASSLGGFTYGYTF
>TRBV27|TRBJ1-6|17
CASSLFLRTGSNSPLHF
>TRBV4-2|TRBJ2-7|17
CASSQDSGLASSYEQYF
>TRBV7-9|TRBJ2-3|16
CASSRTGGGRTDTQYF
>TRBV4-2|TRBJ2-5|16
CASSQETVTTQETQYF
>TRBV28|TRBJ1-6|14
CASSQGQGARPLHF
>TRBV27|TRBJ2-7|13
CASRARGGARQYF
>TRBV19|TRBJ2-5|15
CASSRLAGYQETQYF
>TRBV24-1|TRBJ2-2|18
CATSDSLGDRANTGELFF
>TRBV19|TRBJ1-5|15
CASNYLAGVNQPQHF
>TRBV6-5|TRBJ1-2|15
CASKRGSDRNYGYTF
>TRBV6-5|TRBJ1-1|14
CASSYEGYGTEAFF
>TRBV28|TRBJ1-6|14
CASRGGRNNSPLHF
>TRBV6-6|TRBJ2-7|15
CASSYLRQENYEQYF
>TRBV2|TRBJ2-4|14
CASRERAAKNIQYF
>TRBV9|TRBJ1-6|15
CASSVGQGRGSPLHF
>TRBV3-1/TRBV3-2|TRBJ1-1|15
CASSHLTGGGTEAFF
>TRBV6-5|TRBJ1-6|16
CASSYSGTTKLSPLHF
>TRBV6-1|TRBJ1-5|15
CASSEMSGGSQPQHF
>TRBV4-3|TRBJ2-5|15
CASSQTERVQETQYF
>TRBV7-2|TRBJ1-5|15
CASSPQTDNNQPQHF
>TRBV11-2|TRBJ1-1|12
CASSPSGTEAFF
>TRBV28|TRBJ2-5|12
CASRGPIETQYF
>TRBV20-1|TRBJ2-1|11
CRTGSSNEQFF
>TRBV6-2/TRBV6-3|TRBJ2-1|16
CASSRTGQNHYNEQFF
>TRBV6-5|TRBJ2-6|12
CASTTGANVLTF
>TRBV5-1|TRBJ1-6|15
CASSTGTGISSPLHF
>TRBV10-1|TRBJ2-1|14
CASSESGGVNEQFF
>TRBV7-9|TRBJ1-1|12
CASSGQGGEAFF
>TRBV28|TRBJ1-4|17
CASSSRGRRLFGEKLFF
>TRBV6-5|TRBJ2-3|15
CASSHGGGSTDTQYF